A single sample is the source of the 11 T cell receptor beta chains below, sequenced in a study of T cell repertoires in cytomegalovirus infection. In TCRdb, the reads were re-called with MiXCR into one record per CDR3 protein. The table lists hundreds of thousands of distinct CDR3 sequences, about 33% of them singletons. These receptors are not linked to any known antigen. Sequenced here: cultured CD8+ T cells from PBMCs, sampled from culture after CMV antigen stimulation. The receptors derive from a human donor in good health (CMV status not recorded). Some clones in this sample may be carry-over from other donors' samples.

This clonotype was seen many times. CDR3 sequence: CASSLVVGLAQDTQYF. CDR3 bases: TGTGCCAGCAGCTTAGTTGTCGGACTAGCACAAGATACGCAGTATTTT. The V call is TRBV7-8, the J call TRBJ2-3, with 8 bases matching TRBD2. V lost 1 base and J lost 5; bases outside the gene matches: 8. The CDR3 spans 16 residues. From germline, CDR1 is SGHVS and CDR2 FQNEAQ.

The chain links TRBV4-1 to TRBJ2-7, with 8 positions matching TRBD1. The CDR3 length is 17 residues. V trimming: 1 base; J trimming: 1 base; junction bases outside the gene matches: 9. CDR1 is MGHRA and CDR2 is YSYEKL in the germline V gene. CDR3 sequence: CASSQAWDRFLSYEQYF. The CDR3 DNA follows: TGCGCCAGCAGCCAAGCCTGGGACAGGTTCCTTTCCTACGAGCAGTACTTC.

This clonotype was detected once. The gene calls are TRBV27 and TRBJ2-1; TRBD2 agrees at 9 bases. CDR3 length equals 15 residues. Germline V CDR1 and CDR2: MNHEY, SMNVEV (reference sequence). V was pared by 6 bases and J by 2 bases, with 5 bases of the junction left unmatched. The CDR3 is CASSLERGAYNEQFF. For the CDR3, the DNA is TGTGCCAGCAGCCTAGAGCGGGGGGCCTACAATGAGCAGTTCTTC.

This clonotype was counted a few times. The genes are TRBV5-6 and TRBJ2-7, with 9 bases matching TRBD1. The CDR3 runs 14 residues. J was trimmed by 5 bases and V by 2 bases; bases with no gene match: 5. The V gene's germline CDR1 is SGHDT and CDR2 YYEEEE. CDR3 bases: TGTGCCAGCAGCTTCCCTAGGACAGGGGACGAGCAGTACGTC. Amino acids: CASSFPRTGDEQYV.

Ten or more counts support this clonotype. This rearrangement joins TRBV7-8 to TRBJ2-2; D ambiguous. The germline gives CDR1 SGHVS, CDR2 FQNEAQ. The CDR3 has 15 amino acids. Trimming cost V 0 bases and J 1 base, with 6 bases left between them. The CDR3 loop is CASSLATENTGELFF. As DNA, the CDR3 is TGTGCCAGCAGCTTAGCGACCGAGAACACCGGGGAGCTGTTTTTT.

CDR3 loop: CASSQDPPDSIGSTEAFF. Here the CDR3 DNA reads TGTGCCAGCAGCCAAGATCCCCCGGACAGCATTGGAAGCACTGAAGCTTTCTTT. The rearrangement links TRBV4-2 to TRBJ1-1; perhaps TRBD1 as D (6 bases). The CDR3 has 18 residues. With 0 bases removed from V and 4 bases from J, the gap between germline ends came to 21 bases. Germline V lookup: CDR1 LGHNA, CDR2 YNFKEQ.

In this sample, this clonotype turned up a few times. CDR3 region: CASSVRGDEQFF. The CDR3 coding sequence is TGCGCCAGCAGTGTACGCGGGGATGAGCAGTTCTTC. The V and J genes are TRBV10-2 and TRBJ2-1; the D gene is possibly TRBD2 (6 bases). V dropped 4 bases and J dropped 8 bases, with 9 bases sitting between them. Germline CDR1 reads WSHSY; CDR2 reads SAAADI. The CDR3 length is 12 residues.

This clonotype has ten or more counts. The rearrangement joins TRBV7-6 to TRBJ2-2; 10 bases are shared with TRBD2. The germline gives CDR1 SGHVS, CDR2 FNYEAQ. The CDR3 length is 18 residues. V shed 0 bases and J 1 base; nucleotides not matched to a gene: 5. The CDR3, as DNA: TGTGCCAGCAGCTTAGCGGCTAGCGGGGGCTTGAACACCGGGGAGCTGTTTTTT. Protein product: CASSLAASGGLNTGELFF.

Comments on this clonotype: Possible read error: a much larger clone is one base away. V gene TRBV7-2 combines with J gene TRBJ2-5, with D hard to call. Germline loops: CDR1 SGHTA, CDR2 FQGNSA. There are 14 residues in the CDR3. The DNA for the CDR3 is TGTGCCAGCAGCTTTAATCCCTACCAAGAGTCCCAGTACTTC. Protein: CASSFNPYQESQYF.

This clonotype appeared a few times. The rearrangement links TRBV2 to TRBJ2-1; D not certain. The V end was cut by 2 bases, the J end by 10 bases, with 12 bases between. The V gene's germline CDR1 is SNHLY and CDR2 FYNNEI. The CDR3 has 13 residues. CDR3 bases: TGTGCCAGCAGTGAACGAAGGGCCTGGGAGCAGTTCTTC. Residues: CASSERRAWEQFF. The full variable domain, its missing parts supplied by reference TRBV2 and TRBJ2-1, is EPEVTQTPSHQVTQMGQEVILRCVPISNHLYFYWYRQILGQKVEFLVSFYNNEISEKSEIFDDQFSVERPDGSNFTLKIRSTKLEDSAMYFCASSERRAWEQFFGPGTRLTVL.

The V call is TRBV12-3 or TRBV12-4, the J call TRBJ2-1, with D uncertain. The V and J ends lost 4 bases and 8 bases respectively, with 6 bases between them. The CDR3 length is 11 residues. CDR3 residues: CASSSNDEQFF. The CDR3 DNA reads TGTGCCAGCAGTTCTAACGATGAGCAGTTCTTC.